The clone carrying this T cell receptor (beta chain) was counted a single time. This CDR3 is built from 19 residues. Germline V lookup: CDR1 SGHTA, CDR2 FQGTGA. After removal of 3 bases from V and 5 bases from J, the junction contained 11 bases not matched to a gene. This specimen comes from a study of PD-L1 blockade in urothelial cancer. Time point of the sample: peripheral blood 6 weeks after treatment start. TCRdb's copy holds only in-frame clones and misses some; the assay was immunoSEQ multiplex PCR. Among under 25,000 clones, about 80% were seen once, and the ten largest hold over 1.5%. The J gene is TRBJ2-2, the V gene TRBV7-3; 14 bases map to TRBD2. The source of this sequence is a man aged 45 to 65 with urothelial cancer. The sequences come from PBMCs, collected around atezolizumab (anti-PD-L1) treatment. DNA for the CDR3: TGTGCCAGCAGCTTCGGGACTAGCGGGAGAAACTGGGCAACCGGGGAGCTGTTTTTT. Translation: CASSFGTSGRNWATGELFF.